This section outlines one T cell receptor beta chain sequence together with its context. CDR1 SNHLY and CDR2 FYNNEI come from the germline V gene. The length of the CDR3 is 16 residues. Germline trimming cut 6 bases from V and 0 bases from J; bases unmatched to any gene: 11. This sample stems from a study of memory CD8 T cells in hepatitis C reinfection. Study context: Pre-reinfection samples were taken 55 to 20 weeks before detection.

Some clones are missing from TCRdb's copy, which holds only in-frame ones; the method was immunoSEQ multiplex PCR. The data show 50,000 or so clones, around 92% seen once. Time point in this sample: pre-reinfection, 55 to 20 weeks before reinfection detection. TCR sequencing was done directly ex vivo on sorted cells, without expansion in vitro. The chain uses TRBV2 and TRBJ2-7; 7 positions agree with TRBD1. This TCR derives from a man in his late teens or twenties with hepatitis C virus infection. Source material: naive CD8+ T cells sorted from blood. The CDR3 reads CASRLSEQGSSYEQYF. The CDR3 DNA follows: TGTGCCAGCAGGCTGAGCGAACAGGGGTCCTCCTACGAGCAGTACTTC. The whole variable domain, remainder taken from reference TRBV2 and TRBJ2-7, is EPEVTQTPSHQVTQMGQEVILRCVPISNHLYFYWYRQILGQKVEFLVSFYNNEISEKSEIFDDQFSVERPDGSNFTLKIRSTKLEDSAMYFCASRLSEQGSSYEQYFGPGTRLTVT.